The 32 T cell receptor beta chains below all came from one sample that was sequenced in a study of Graves' ophthalmopathy and Graves' hyperthyroidism. RNA transcripts provided the template for amplifying TCR beta CDR3 regions. The authors performed first-round RT-PCR with HTBI primers and then a second-round multiplex PCR. One entry per CDR3 protein results from TCRdb running MiXCR on the multiplex PCR reads. Of almost 400,000 distinct CDR3 sequences detected, about a sixth appear once; the ten largest clones hold 1.6%. Sequences were obtained from peripheral blood. The receptors stem from a woman in her late teens or twenties with Graves' ophthalmopathy.

The genes are TRBV12-3 or TRBV12-4 and TRBJ1-1, with 8 nucleotides matching TRBD1. Unmatched junction bases numbered 7, after V lost 4 bases and J lost 3 bases. This CDR3 comprises 15 residues. The CDR3 is CASSSSGGLDTEAFF. The DNA for the CDR3 is TGTGCCAGCAGTTCATCAGGGGGCCTGGACACTGAAGCTTTCTTT.

This clonotype was seen many times. The V and J genes are TRBV7-2 and TRBJ2-2; tentative D call: TRBD1 (6 bases). The CDR3 spans 14 residues. Per germline, CDR1 SGHTA and CDR2 FQGNSA. The CDR3 sequence is CASEDSPNTGELFF. The CDR3 DNA follows: TGTGCTAGCGAGGACAGCCCGAACACCGGGGAGCTGTTTTTT.

This clonotype has at least ten counts. The genes are TRBV30 and TRBJ1-6; D unresolved. Germline V gives CDR1 GTSNPN, CDR2 SVGIG (reference sequence). Trimming removed 1 base at V and 7 bases at J, with 8 bases between. The CDR3 runs 13 residues. This CDR3 reads CAWSALKNSPLHF. In nucleotides, the CDR3 is TGTGCCTGGAGTGCCCTCAAGAATTCACCCCTCCACTTT.

The chain joins TRBV11-1 to TRBJ2-7, with 11 bases aligning to TRBD2. V was clipped by 1 base and J by 2 bases; unmatched bases: 4. Germline values: CDR1 SGHAT, CDR2 FQDESV (reference sequence). The CDR3 has 16 amino acids. This CDR3 reads CASSLDTGLAAYEQYF. The CDR3 DNA follows: TGTGCCAGCAGCTTAGACACGGGACTAGCGGCCTACGAGCAGTACTTC.

This rearrangement joins TRBV12-5 to TRBJ2-7, with TRBD2 identical over 11 bases. After removal of 1 base from V and 4 bases from J, the junction contained 0 bases not matched to a gene. The CDR3 consists of 14 residues. Germline CDR1 and CDR2: LGHNT and FRNRAP. The CDR3 region is CASGLGLAGYEQYF. The CDR3 nucleotides are TGTGCTAGTGGTTTGGGACTAGCGGGGTACGAGCAGTACTTC.

This clonotype was counted many times. The chain joins TRBV28 to TRBJ1-1; a weak D match, TRBD1 (5 bases). V was trimmed by 6 bases and J by 4 bases, leaving 24 bases between them. This CDR3 spans 17 amino acids. The germline gives CDR1 MDHEN, CDR2 SYDVKM. CDR3 DNA sequence: TGTGCCAGCAGCAGTTTGTATGATCGGGGGGGTGGCACTGAAGCTTTCTTT. Translation gives CASSSLYDRGGGTEAFF.

This clonotype was picked up many times. The CDR3, as DNA: TGTGCCAGCAGCTTAAATGGGGGGACTGAAGCTTTCTTT. Translating it yields CASSLNGGTEAFF. The rearrangement links TRBV7-3 to TRBJ1-1, with D possibly matching TRBD1 (5 bases). Per the germline V gene, CDR1 is SGHTA and CDR2 is FQGTGA. V lost 1 base, J lost 5 bases, and 8 bases lay in between. The CDR3 covers 13 residues.

The sample holds many counts of this clonotype. CDR3 DNA: TGTGCCAGCAGCCAAGAAGGGACAGGGTTCACAGATACGCAGTATTTT. Amino acids: CASSQEGTGFTDTQYF. This sequence joins TRBV3-1 and TRBJ2-3; 9 bases align to TRBD1. V lost 0 bases and J lost 2; bases outside the gene matches: 3. In germline, CDR1 is LGHDT, CDR2 YNNKEL (reference sequence). The CDR3 has 16 residues.

This clonotype was picked up a small number of times. The rearrangement links TRBV27 to TRBJ1-2; possible D gene TRBD1, 6 bases. The V gene's germline CDR1 is MNHEY and CDR2 SMNVEV (reference sequence). Trimming cost V 4 bases and J 0 bases, with 18 bases left between them. This CDR3 has 17 residues. The chain's CDR3 is CASSSLGTPRTNYGYTF. CDR3 DNA sequence: TGTGCCAGCAGTTCGCTCGGGACACCGAGGACTAACTATGGCTACACCTTC.

The chain has TRBV24-1 and TRBJ1-5; D uncertain. Trimming shortened V by 3 bases and J by 1 base, and 24 bases separated the two germline ends. Germline V CDR1 and CDR2: KGHDR, SFDVKD. This CDR3 is 20 amino acids long. The DNA for the CDR3 is TGTGCCACCAGTGATAATCCCTTCGGAGAGCACCAAGGGAGCAATCAGCCCCAGCATTTT. Translated, it gives CATSDNPFGEHQGSNQPQHF.

The chain uses TRBV27 and TRBJ1-2; D is unclear. V was trimmed by 6 bases and J by 0 bases, leaving 17 bases between them. Germline V gives CDR1 MNHEY, CDR2 SMNVEV (reference sequence). The CDR3 runs to 16 residues. The CDR3 reads CASSLRSVTSNYGYTF. The CDR3 DNA reads as TGTGCCAGCAGCCTAAGGTCCGTGACCTCTAACTATGGCTACACCTTC.

The chain is built from TRBV7-3 and TRBJ1-6, with 7 bases aligning to TRBD1. V shed 5 bases and J 9 bases; nucleotides not matched to a gene: 4. This CDR3 spans 13 amino acids. Germline CDR1 and CDR2: SGHTA and FQGTGA. In nucleotides, the CDR3 is TGTGCCAGCAGCATCGACAGGGTTTCACCCCTCCACTTT. This encodes CASSIDRVSPLHF.

This clonotype was observed at least ten times. This rearrangement joins TRBV12-3 or TRBV12-4 to TRBJ1-2, with D tentatively TRBD1 (6 bases). V lost 5 bases, J lost 0 bases, and 13 bases lay in between. The CDR3 length is 15 residues. In DNA form, the CDR3 reads TGTGCCAGCAGTGCCAGACAGGACCCTAACTATGGCTACACCTTC. Its translation is CASSARQDPNYGYTF.

The chain carries TRBV5-1 and TRBJ2-5; 7 positions match TRBD2. The CDR3 is made up of 14 amino acids. Germline V CDR1 and CDR2: SGHRS, YFSETQ. The J segment lost 5 bases and the V segment lost 1 base, leaving 5 bases of the junction unmatched. CDR3 in amino acids: CASSLQREGETQYF. The CDR3 DNA is TGCGCCAGCAGCTTGCAGCGGGAAGGGGAGACCCAGTACTTC.

Many counts were recorded for this clonotype. V gene TRBV15 combines with J gene TRBJ1-2, with 10 positions matching TRBD1. The germline gives CDR1 LNHNV, CDR2 YYDKDF (reference sequence). V was clipped by 3 bases and J by 4 bases; unmatched bases: 2. The CDR3 consists of 14 residues. CDR3 residues: CATSRDRGAYGYTF. DNA for the CDR3: TGTGCCACCAGCAGGGACAGGGGGGCCTATGGCTACACCTTC.

This clonotype was observed many times. This rearrangement joins TRBV28 to TRBJ1-1, with D perhaps TRBD1 (5 bases). The V end lost 2 bases, the J end lost 4 bases, and 8 bases lay between the germline ends. The CDR3 is 13 amino acids. In germline, CDR1 is MDHEN, CDR2 SYDVKM. CDR3 sequence: CASSLDSPTEAFF. CDR3 DNA: TGTGCCAGCAGTTTAGACAGCCCCACTGAAGCTTTCTTT.

This rearrangement joins TRBV7-2 to TRBJ2-5, with D perhaps given as TRBD1 or TRBD2 (5 bases each). In germline, CDR1 is SGHTA, CDR2 FQGNSA. This CDR3 is 13 amino acids long. V lost 3 bases, J lost 7 bases, and 12 bases lay in between. The chain's CDR3 is CASSLGTARTQYF. The CDR3 DNA is TGTGCCAGCAGCTTGGGGACCGCTAGGACCCAGTACTTC.

This clonotype was seen repeatedly, ten times or more. The rearrangement uses TRBV13 and TRBJ1-3; D remains ambiguous. The CDR3 runs to 14 residues. Germline values: CDR1 PRHDT, CDR2 FYEKMQ (reference sequence). V was shortened by 8 bases and J by 0 bases, with 11 bases between the two germline ends. Written as DNA, the CDR3 is TGTGCCAGCTTCTGGAGCAGCTCTGGAAACACCATATATTTT. Protein product: CASFWSSSGNTIYF.

Ten or more counts support this clonotype. J is TRBJ1-1 and V is TRBV12-3 or TRBV12-4; 9 nucleotides line up with TRBD1. The ends lost 5 bases at V and 8 bases at J; junction bases unmatched: 12. CDR3 length: 15 residues. CDR3 in amino acids: CASSARDRAKWEAFF. The DNA for the CDR3 is TGTGCCAGCAGTGCCAGGGACAGGGCTAAGTGGGAAGCTTTCTTT.

This clonotype showed up many times. This chain joins TRBV6-2 or TRBV6-3 and TRBJ2-2; D gene uncertain. Germline CDR1 is MNHEY and CDR2 is SVGEGT. The CDR3 is 12 amino acids. Deletions cut 5 bases from V and 4 bases from J, with 5 bases between. The CDR3 region has the DNA TGTGCCAGCAGTCCCTTCACCGGGGAGCTGTTTTTT. Its translation: CASSPFTGELFF.

In this sample, this clonotype turned up many times. The chain is built from TRBV3-1 and TRBJ2-2, with 13 bases identical to TRBD2. Trimming at V came to 3 bases and at J to 4 bases, leaving 2 bases not matched to a gene. The germline CDR1 and CDR2 sequences are LGHDT and YNNKEL (reference sequence). The CDR3 covers 16 residues. Written as DNA, the CDR3 is TGTGCCAGCAGCCACACTAGCGGGAGGGCCACCGGGGAGCTGTTTTTT. Translated, it gives CASSHTSGRATGELFF.

This clonotype has a count of ten or more. The chain employs TRBV7-8 and TRBJ2-5, with 9 bases that match TRBD1. The trim removed 2 bases at V and 5 bases at J, leaving 15 bases unmatched. The CDR3 totals 18 residues. Germline values: CDR1 SGHVS, CDR2 FQNEAQ. CDR3 bases: TGTGCCAGCAGCTTACGGGACAGGGCTACGTTTCCTACGGAGACCCAGTACTTC. Translated: CASSLRDRATFPTETQYF.

The chain links TRBV28 to TRBJ2-2, with TRBD2 identical over 12 bases. The germline V gene encodes CDR1 MDHEN and CDR2 SYDVKM. The J segment lost 4 bases and the V segment lost 4 bases, leaving 4 bases of the junction unmatched. This CDR3 contains 16 residues. CDR3 coding DNA: TGTGCCAGCAGTTCCACTAGCGGGAGGATCACCGGGGAGCTGTTTTTT. Protein sequence: CASSSTSGRITGELFF.

In this sample, this clonotype turned up many times. The gene calls are TRBV6-2 or TRBV6-3 and TRBJ2-7; 8 positions agree with TRBD2. Germline CDR1 MNHEY, CDR2 SVGEGT. The CDR3 extends over 13 amino acids. Trimming took 5 bases from V and 3 from J; bases not matched to a gene: 3. The CDR3 region has the DNA TGTGCCAGCAGTAACGCGGGAGGCTACGAGCAGTACTTC. The encoded protein is CASSNAGGYEQYF.

This clonotype occurred many times. The V gene is TRBV5-6, the J gene TRBJ1-1; 7 bases are a match to TRBD1. Germline trimming cut 3 bases from V and 4 bases from J; bases unmatched to any gene: 3. CDR1 and CDR2 from the germline V gene are SGHDT and YYEEEE. This CDR3 comprises 13 residues. CDR3 sequence: CASSYGQVTEAFF. The DNA for the CDR3 is TGTGCCAGCAGCTATGGACAGGTCACTGAAGCTTTCTTT.

The chain is built from TRBV28 and TRBJ2-5; 8 bases are a match to TRBD1. V dropped 1 base and J dropped 5; count of bases not matched to a gene: 9. The CDR3 consists of 16 residues. Germline V gives CDR1 MDHEN, CDR2 SYDVKM. The DNA of the CDR3 is TGTGCCAGCAGTTTATACCCAGGGGGCCCCCGGGAGACCCAGTACTTC. Amino acid sequence: CASSLYPGGPRETQYF.

The table lists this clonotype with many counts. The chain links TRBV18 to TRBJ2-7; D gene ambiguous. The CDR3 runs 13 residues. V was clipped by 8 bases and J by 2 bases, with 13 bases between them. CDR1 and CDR2 (germline): KGHSH, LQKENI. The CDR3: CASSPSRAYEQYF. Here the CDR3 DNA reads TGTGCCAGCAGTCCTTCTAGGGCCTACGAGCAGTACTTC.

This clonotype has ten or more counts. The V gene is TRBV29-1, the J gene TRBJ1-1, with D tentatively TRBD1 (5 bases). The V gene lost 5 bases and the J gene lost 11 bases, with 12 bases spanning the gap. The V gene's germline CDR1 is SQVTM and CDR2 ANQGSEA. The CDR3 totals 10 residues. The CDR3 loop reads CSVPGGEAFF. The CDR3 DNA reads TGCAGCGTTCCTGGAGGGGAGGCTTTCTTT.

This clonotype was counted ten times or more. This chain links TRBV4-3 with TRBJ1-1; D is uncertain. V shed 0 bases and J shed 0 bases, with 8 bases lying between them. Germline V lookup: CDR1 LGHNA, CDR2 YSLEER. The CDR3 covers 15 residues. CDR3 loop: CASSQDPGLNTEAFF. The CDR3 nucleotides read TGCGCCAGCAGCCAAGATCCGGGTTTGAACACTGAAGCTTTCTTT.

This clonotype was detected ten times or more. The chain joins TRBV29-1 to TRBJ1-1, with D maybe TRBD1 (6 bases). Germline values: CDR1 SQVTM, CDR2 ANQGSEA. The CDR3 has 16 residues. Between the trimmed V and J ends, which lost 7 bases and 1 base, there was a span of 22 bases. CDR3 nucleotides: TGCAGCGGCGAGGACAGCCTCGGGGGTGCGAACACTGAAGCTTTCTTT. Translating it yields CSGEDSLGGANTEAFF. The full variable domain, with the rest looked up from reference TRBV29-1 and TRBJ1-1, is SAVISQKPSRDICQRGTSLTIQCQVDSQVTMMFWYRQQPGQSLTLIATANQGSEATYESGFVIDKFPISRPNLTFSTLTVSNMSPEDSSIYLCSGEDSLGGANTEAFFGQGTRLTVV.

The V call is TRBV6-5, the J call TRBJ1-2; D uncertain. From germline, CDR1 is MNHEY and CDR2 SVGAGI. The V and J ends lost 0 bases and 7 bases respectively, with 18 bases between them. The length of the CDR3 is 16 residues. The CDR3 sequence: CASSYSLGLTRGGYTF. As DNA, the CDR3 is TGTGCCAGCAGTTACTCGCTCGGCCTTACACGGGGTGGCTACACCTTC.

The chain recombines TRBV15 with TRBJ2-5; 7 bases map to TRBD1. The germline V gene encodes CDR1 LNHNV and CDR2 YYDKDF (reference sequence). This CDR3 is 14 amino acids long. V lost 4 bases and J lost 5; bases outside the gene matches: 7. The CDR3 here is CATSKGARRETQYF. The CDR3 coding sequence is TGTGCCACCAGCAAGGGGGCCAGGCGGGAGACCCAGTACTTC.